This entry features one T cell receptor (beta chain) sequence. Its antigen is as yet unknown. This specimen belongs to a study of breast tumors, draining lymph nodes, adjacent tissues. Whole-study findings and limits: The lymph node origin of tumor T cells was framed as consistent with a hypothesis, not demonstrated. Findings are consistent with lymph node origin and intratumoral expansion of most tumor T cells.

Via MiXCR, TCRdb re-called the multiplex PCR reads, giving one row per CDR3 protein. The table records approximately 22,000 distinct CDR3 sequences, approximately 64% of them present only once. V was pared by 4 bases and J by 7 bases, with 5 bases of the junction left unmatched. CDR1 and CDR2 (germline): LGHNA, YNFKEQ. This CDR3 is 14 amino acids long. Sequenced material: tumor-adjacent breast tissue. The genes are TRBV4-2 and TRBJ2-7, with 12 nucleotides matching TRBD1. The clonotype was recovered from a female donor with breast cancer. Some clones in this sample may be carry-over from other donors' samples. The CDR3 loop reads CASSLGQGAEEQYF. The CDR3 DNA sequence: TGTGCCAGCAGCCTGGGACAGGGGGCGGAAGAGCAGTACTTC.